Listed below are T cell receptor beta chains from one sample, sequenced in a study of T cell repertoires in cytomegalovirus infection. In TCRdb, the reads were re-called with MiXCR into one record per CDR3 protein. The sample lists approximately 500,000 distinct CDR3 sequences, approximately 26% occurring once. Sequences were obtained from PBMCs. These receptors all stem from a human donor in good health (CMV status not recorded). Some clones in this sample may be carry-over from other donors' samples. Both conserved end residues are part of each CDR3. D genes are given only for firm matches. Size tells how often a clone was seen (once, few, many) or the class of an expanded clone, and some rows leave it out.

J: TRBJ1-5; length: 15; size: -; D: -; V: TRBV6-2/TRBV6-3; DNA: TGTGCCAGCACCCTGCGGGCAGGGGAAAGTCAGCCCCAGCATTTT; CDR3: CASTLRAGESQPQHF
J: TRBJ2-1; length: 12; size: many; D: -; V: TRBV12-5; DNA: TGTGCTAGTGGTCCCCAGCACAATGAGCAGTTCTTC; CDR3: CASGPQHNEQFF
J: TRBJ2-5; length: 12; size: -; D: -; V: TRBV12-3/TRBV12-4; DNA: TGTGCCAGCAGTTCTCTGCTTGAGACCCAGTACTTC; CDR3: CASSSLLETQYF
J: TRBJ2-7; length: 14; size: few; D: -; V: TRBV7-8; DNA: TGTGCCAGCAGCTTAGTGCAGAGCCGAGCCGAGCAGTACTTC; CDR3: CASSLVQSRAEQYF
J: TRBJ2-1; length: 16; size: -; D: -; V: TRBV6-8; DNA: TGTGCCAGCAGTTACCCCCTGACGGTCTTCTACAATGAGCAGTTCTTC; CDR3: CASSYPLTVFYNEQFF
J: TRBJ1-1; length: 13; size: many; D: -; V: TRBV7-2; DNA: TGTGCCAGCAGCGCCCAATATGGGACTGAAGCTTTCTTT; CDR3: CASSAQYGTEAFF
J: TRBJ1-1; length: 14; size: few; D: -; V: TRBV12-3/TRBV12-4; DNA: TGTGCCAGCAGTCCAGGGGAAGTGGGCACTGAAGCTTTCTTT; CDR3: CASSPGEVGTEAFF
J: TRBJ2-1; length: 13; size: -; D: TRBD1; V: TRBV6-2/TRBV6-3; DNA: TGTGCCAGCGTGACAGGGGATTACAATGAGCAGTTCTTC; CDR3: CASVTGDYNEQFF
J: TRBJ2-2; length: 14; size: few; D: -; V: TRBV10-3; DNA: TGTGCCATCAGTGTAGCCGAGAACACCGGGGAGCTGTTTTTT; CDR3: CAISVAENTGELFF
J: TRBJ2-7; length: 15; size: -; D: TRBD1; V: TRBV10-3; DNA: TGTGCCATCAGTGACGAGGGGACAGGGACTGTCGAGCAGTACTTC; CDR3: CAISDEGTGTVEQYF
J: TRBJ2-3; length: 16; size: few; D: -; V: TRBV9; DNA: TGTGCCAGCAGCGTGAGGGGGACTACGAGCACAGATACGCAGTATTTT; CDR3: CASSVRGTTSTDTQYF
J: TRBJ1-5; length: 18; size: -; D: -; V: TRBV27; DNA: TGTGCCAGCAGTTCATGGCCAGTGCCAGAATATAGCAATCAGCCCCAGCATTTT; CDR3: CASSSWPVPEYSNQPQHF
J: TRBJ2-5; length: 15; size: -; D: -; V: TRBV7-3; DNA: TGTGCCAGCAGTTCCTCCGGGACAAACAAAGAGACCCAGTACTTC; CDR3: CASSSSGTNKETQYF
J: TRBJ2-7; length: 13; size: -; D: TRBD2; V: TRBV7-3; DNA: TGTGCCAGCAGCGCGGGAGGCTGGGGCGAGCAGTACTTC; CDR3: CASSAGGWGEQYF
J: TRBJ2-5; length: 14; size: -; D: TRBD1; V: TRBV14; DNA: TGTGCCAGCAGCCCCTCCGGGACAGAAGAGACCCAGTACTTC; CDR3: CASSPSGTEETQYF
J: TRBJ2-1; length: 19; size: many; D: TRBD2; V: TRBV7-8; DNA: TGTGCCAGCAGCTTAATGATTCGGGGAAGCGGGAGGGTTGGCAATGAGCAGTTCTTC; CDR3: CASSLMIRGSGRVGNEQFF
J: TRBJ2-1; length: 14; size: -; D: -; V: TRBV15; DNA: TGTGCCACCAGCAGAGAAGGGGTTCGCAATGAGCAGTTCTTC; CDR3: CATSREGVRNEQFF
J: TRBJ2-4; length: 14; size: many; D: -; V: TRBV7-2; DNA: TGTGCCAGCAGCACCGACACGGGGCTAGACATTCAGTACTTC; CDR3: CASSTDTGLDIQYF
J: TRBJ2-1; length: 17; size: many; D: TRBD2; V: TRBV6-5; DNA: TGTGCCAGCAGTTACGTTAAGGTAGCGGGAGGGTCCAATGAGCAGTTCTTC; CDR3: CASSYVKVAGGSNEQFF
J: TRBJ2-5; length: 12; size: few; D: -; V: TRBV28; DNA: TGTGCCAGCAGCCGCCGCTGGGAGACCCAGTACTTC; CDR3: CASSRRWETQYF
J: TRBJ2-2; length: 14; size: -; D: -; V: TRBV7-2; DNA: TGTGCCAGCAGCCCGGACTCCCTAGCCGGGGAGCTGTTTTTT; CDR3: CASSPDSLAGELFF
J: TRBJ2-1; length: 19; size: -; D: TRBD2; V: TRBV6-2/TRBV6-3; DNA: TGTGCCAGCAGTTCCGGGACTAGCGGGATCATAAGCTCCTACAATGAGCAGTTCTTC; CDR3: CASSSGTSGIISSYNEQFF
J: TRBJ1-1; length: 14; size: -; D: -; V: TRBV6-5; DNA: TGTGCCAGCAGTTACTCGTCAGCGAACACTGAAGCTTTCTTT; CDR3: CASSYSSANTEAFF
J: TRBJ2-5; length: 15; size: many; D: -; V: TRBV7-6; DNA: TGTGCCAGCAGCCCCCCACATAGCAATCAAGAGACCCAGTACTTC; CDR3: CASSPPHSNQETQYF
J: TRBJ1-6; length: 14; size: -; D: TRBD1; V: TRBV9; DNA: TGTGCCAGCAGCTCCGGGACAGGGGGATCACCCCTCCACTTT; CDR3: CASSSGTGGSPLHF
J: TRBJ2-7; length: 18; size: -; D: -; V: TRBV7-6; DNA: TGTGCCAGCAGCTTGATCCGGGACATATGGCGTCCCCTCTACGAGCAGTACTTC; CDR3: CASSLIRDIWRPLYEQYF
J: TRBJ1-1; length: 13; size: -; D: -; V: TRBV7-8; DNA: TGTGCCAGCAGCATTGGACCGAACACTGAAGCTTTCTTT; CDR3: CASSIGPNTEAFF
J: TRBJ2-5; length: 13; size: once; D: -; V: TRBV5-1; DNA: TGCGCCAGCAGCTCGGGATCGAAAGAGACCCAGTACTTC; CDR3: CASSSGSKETQYF
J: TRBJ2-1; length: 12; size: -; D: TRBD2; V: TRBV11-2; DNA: TGTGCCAGCGGACTGATAGCGGGTGAGCAGTTCTTC; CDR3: CASGLIAGEQFF